The rows below give T cell receptor beta chains drawn from one sample of a study of blood T cell repertoires in COVID-19. The data were produced by immunoSEQ multiplex PCR, yet TCRdb's version contains in-frame clones alone and is incomplete. The top ten clones hold approximately 1.5% of a sample with about 260,000 clones, 75% to 90% of them seen once. The sequenced sample was peripheral blood. The source is a woman aged 40 to 55 who had recovered from COVID-19. Both conserved end residues are part of each CDR3. D genes are given only for firm matches. Rows give clone size only sometimes, using once, few, many, or a class for an expanded clone.

d_call	j_call	clone_size	v_call	cdr3_aa	cdr3_nt
-	TRBJ2-3	-	TRBV5-6	CASSHRDRGRGLAGGPQYF	TGTGCCAGCAGCCACCGGGACAGGGGGCGGGGGCTAGCGGGGGGGCCGCAGTATTTT
TRBD1	TRBJ2-5	-	TRBV9	CASSTRTGQGETQYF	TGTGCCAGCAGCACACGGACAGGCCAGGGGGAGACCCAGTACTTC
TRBD2	TRBJ2-7	-	TRBV5-1	CASRLGRGNPPYEQYF	TGCGCCAGCAGGTTAGGGAGGGGTAATCCCCCCTACGAGCAGTACTTC
-	TRBJ2-7	-	TRBV10-3	CAISESQARRYEQYF	TGTGCCATCAGTGAGTCACAGGCCAGGCGCTACGAGCAGTACTTC
-	TRBJ2-1	-	TRBV4-3	CASSQDRISGADEQFF	TGCGCCAGCAGCCAAGATAGGATAAGTGGGGCCGATGAGCAGTTCTTC
TRBD2	TRBJ2-1	-	TRBV19	CASLGTSGVEQFF	TGTGCCAGTTTAGGGACTAGCGGGGTGGAGCAGTTCTTC
-	TRBJ1-1	-	TRBV2	CASKVGDGRFEAFF	TGTGCCAGCAAGGTGGGGGACGGGAGGTTTGAAGCTTTCTTT
-	TRBJ2-6	-	TRBV5-1	CASSLVTVVLSGANVLTF	TGCGCCAGCAGCTTGGTGACAGTAGTCCTCTCTGGGGCCAACGTCCTGACTTTC
TRBD1	TRBJ1-2	-	TRBV9	CASSPGGTGLEGYTF	TGTGCCAGCAGCCCCGGGGGGACAGGGCTGGAGGGCTACACCTTC
-	TRBJ2-3	-	TRBV23-1	CASSQYPNTDTQYF	TGCGCCAGCAGTCAATATCCCAACACAGATACGCAGTATTTT
TRBD2	TRBJ2-5	-	TRBV7-9	CASSSPRASGAETQYF	TGTGCCAGCAGCTCCCCGCGGGCTAGCGGGGCGGAGACCCAGTACTTC
-	TRBJ1-5	many	TRBV6-6	CASSYSNQRGDQPQHF	TGTGCCAGCAGTTACTCCAACCAGCGGGGCGATCAGCCCCAGCATTTT
-	TRBJ2-3	-	TRBV30	CAWSGFTDTQYF	TGTGCCTGGAGCGGGTTCACAGATACGCAGTATTTT
TRBD1	TRBJ1-6	-	TRBV7-3	CASSRAGTGTSPLHF	TGTGCCAGCAGCCGAGCCGGGACAGGGACTTCACCCCTCCACTTT
TRBD1	TRBJ1-4	-	TRBV9	CASSVAGIPGGEKLFF	TGTGCCAGCAGCGTAGCCGGGATTCCAGGGGGTGAAAAACTGTTTTTT
-	TRBJ1-2	-	TRBV15	CATSRDPSPGGYTF	TGTGCCACCAGCAGAGACCCTTCCCCAGGGGGCTACACCTTC
TRBD2	TRBJ2-6	few	TRBV18	CASSPIIAGDSGANVLTF	TGTGCCAGCTCACCGATCATAGCGGGGGACTCTGGGGCCAACGTCCTGACTTTC
-	TRBJ1-5	once	TRBV24-1	CATSDSSGNSNQPQHF	TGTGCCACCAGTGATTCCTCGGGGAATAGCAATCAGCCCCAGCATTTT
TRBD1	TRBJ2-7	-	TRBV5-8	CASSLRTGRYEQYF	TGTGCCAGCAGCTTGCGGACAGGACGCTACGAGCAGTACTTC
TRBD1	TRBJ1-1	-	TRBV5-4	CASSLFQGAYTEAFF	TGTGCCAGCAGCTTGTTTCAGGGGGCGTACACTGAAGCTTTCTTT
-	TRBJ1-2	-	TRBV19	CASSITGTYGYTF	TGTGCCAGTAGTATTACAGGGACCTATGGCTACACCTTC
-	TRBJ2-3	-	TRBV12-5	CAGGRDTDTQYF	TGTGCCGGGGGGCGGGACACAGATACGCAGTATTTT
-	TRBJ1-2	once	TRBV18	CASSPPRAGYGYTF	TGTGCCAGCTCACCACCGAGGGCGGGATATGGCTACACCTTC
TRBD2	TRBJ2-1	once	TRBV4-1	CASSPPGLAAYNEQFF	TGCGCCAGCAGCCCGCCCGGACTAGCGGCCTACAATGAGCAGTTCTTC
-	TRBJ1-1	-	TRBV10-3	CAISDARGSGNTEAFF	TGTGCCATCAGTGACGCAAGGGGGTCGGGAAACACTGAAGCTTTCTTT
TRBD2	TRBJ2-5	-	TRBV5-4	CASSLGTSGGAEETQYF	TGTGCCAGCAGCTTGGGGACTAGCGGGGGGGCTGAAGAGACCCAGTACTTC
-	TRBJ2-7	-	TRBV18	CASSPTGYEQYF	TGTGCCAGCTCACCTACAGGATACGAGCAGTACTTC
-	TRBJ2-5	-	TRBV2	CASSRQDQETQYF	TGTGCCAGCAGCCGACAGGACCAAGAGACCCAGTACTTC
-	TRBJ1-2	-	TRBV3-1/TRBV3-2	CASSPLGVYGYTF	TGTGCCAGCAGCCCCCTAGGGGTCTATGGCTACACCTTC
-	TRBJ1-3	few	TRBV7-2	CASSLASASSGNTIYF	TGTGCCAGCAGCTTAGCCTCCGCTAGCTCTGGAAACACCATATATTTT
-	TRBJ1-5	-	TRBV30	CAWRRNDLEPQHF	TGTGCCTGGAGGAGGAACGACCTGGAGCCCCAGCATTTT
-	TRBJ1-2	-	TRBV18	CASSPPAGNPNYGYTF	TGTGCCAGCTCACCCCCGGCAGGGAATCCCAACTATGGCTACACCTTC
-	TRBJ2-1	-	TRBV9	CASSLGARGSNEQFF	TGTGCCAGCAGCTTGGGGGCGAGGGGTTCCAATGAGCAGTTCTTC
-	TRBJ2-5	-	TRBV12-3/TRBV12-4	CASSSGTQETQYF	TGTGCCAGCAGTTCCGGGACTCAAGAGACCCAGTACTTC
-	TRBJ2-7	-	TRBV27	CASSLLGGAASYEQYF	TGTGCCAGCAGTTTATTAGGGGGGGCGGCCTCCTACGAGCAGTACTTC
-	TRBJ2-7	once	TRBV6-5	CASVDIYGSSYEQYF	TGTGCCAGCGTAGACATCTACGGGAGCTCCTACGAGCAGTACTTC
TRBD1	TRBJ2-2	-	TRBV5-4	CASSPGQLNTGELFF	TGTGCCAGCAGCCCGGGACAGTTGAACACCGGGGAGCTGTTTTTT
-	TRBJ2-2	-	TRBV2	CASSPRTNTGELFF	TGTGCCAGCAGTCCGCGGACTAACACCGGGGAGCTGTTTTTT
-	TRBJ1-3	-	TRBV18	CASSPPDMSGNTIYF	TGTGCCAGCTCACCTCCGGACATGTCTGGAAACACCATATATTTT
TRBD1	TRBJ2-3	-	TRBV11-3	CASSLDRVSHTQYF	TGTGCCAGCAGCCTGGACAGGGTCTCGCATACGCAGTATTTT
-	TRBJ2-7	-	TRBV19	CASKGRGSDEQYF	TGTGCCAGTAAAGGCAGGGGCTCCGACGAGCAGTACTTC
TRBD2	TRBJ2-1	-	TRBV27	CASSGGTYNEQFF	TGTGCCAGTAGCGGGGGGACGTACAATGAGCAGTTCTTC
TRBD1	TRBJ2-2	-	TRBV5-1	CASSRDRGTGELFF	TGCGCCAGCAGCAGGGACAGGGGGACCGGGGAGCTGTTTTTT
-	TRBJ1-1	-	TRBV7-9	CASSFDKGITEAFF	TGTGCCAGCAGCTTTGATAAGGGGATCACTGAAGCTTTCTTT
-	TRBJ1-1	-	TRBV3-1/TRBV3-2	CASSQEWTVSIPGNTEAFF	TGTGCCAGCAGCCAAGAGTGGACAGTTTCGATACCTGGGAACACTGAAGCTTTCTTT